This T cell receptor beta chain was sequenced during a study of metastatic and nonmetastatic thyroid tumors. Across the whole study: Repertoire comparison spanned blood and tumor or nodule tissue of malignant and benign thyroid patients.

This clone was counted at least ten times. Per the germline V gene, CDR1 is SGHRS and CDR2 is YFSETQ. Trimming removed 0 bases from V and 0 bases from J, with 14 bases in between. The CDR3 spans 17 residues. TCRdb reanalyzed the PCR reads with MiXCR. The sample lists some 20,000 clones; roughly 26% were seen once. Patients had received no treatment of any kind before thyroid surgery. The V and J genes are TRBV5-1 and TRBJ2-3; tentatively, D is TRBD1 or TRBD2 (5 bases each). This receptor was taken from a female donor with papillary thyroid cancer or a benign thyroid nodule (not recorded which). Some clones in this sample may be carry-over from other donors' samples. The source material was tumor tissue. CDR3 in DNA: TGCGCCAGCAGCTTGGTAGGTGTCGGGGCTAGCACAGATACGCAGTATTTT. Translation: CASSLVGVGASTDTQYF.